The rows below give T cell receptor beta chains drawn from one sample of a study of cytomegalovirus exposure and HLA in healthy donors. Generated by immunoSEQ multiplex PCR, the TCRdb table keeps only in-frame clones and is missing some. The data contain around 180,000 clones, almost 85% of them singletons. The sample was PBMCs. These receptors all stem from a woman aged 50 to 60 in good health and CMV-seronegative. Each CDR3 is given without its conserved first and last residue. A D gene is named only where the DNA matches it firmly. The size field is filled for only some rows; it gives once, few, many or a size class.

V: TRBV21-1; size: few; D: NA; J: TRBJ2-3; CDR3: ASRKLGGTDTQY
V: TRBV5-4; size: few; D: NA; J: TRBJ2-5; CDR3: ASSLVAGRGRETQY
V: TRBV9; size: NA; D: NA; J: TRBJ1-2; CDR3: ASGPSNYGYT
V: TRBV4-3; size: NA; D: TRBD2; J: TRBJ2-3; CDR3: ASSQVLGAGGPRDTQY
V: TRBV30; size: NA; D: NA; J: TRBJ2-7; CDR3: AWSRDSSYEQY
V: TRBV6-5; size: NA; D: NA; J: TRBJ2-7; CDR3: ASSYDLAGYEQY
V: TRBV5-1; size: NA; D: TRBD1; J: TRBJ2-5; CDR3: ASSTGVLETQY
V: TRBV7-8; size: once; D: TRBD2; J: TRBJ2-1; CDR3: ASSSRTSESSYNEQF
V: TRBV28; size: once; D: NA; J: TRBJ1-1; CDR3: ASSEDVQTNTEAF
V: TRBV5-3; size: NA; D: NA; J: TRBJ1-1; CDR3: ARSLEGGRTF
V: TRBV27; size: NA; D: TRBD2; J: TRBJ2-1; CDR3: ASSSWTSGSRNEQF
V: TRBV9; size: NA; D: NA; J: TRBJ1-3; CDR3: ASSVNARDFGNTIY
V: TRBV28; size: NA; D: TRBD1; J: TRBJ2-7; CDR3: ASGGPGQLIDEQY
V: TRBV7-9; size: NA; D: NA; J: TRBJ2-5; CDR3: ASSDRETQY
V: TRBV9; size: NA; D: NA; J: TRBJ2-3; CDR3: ASSSLEDTQY